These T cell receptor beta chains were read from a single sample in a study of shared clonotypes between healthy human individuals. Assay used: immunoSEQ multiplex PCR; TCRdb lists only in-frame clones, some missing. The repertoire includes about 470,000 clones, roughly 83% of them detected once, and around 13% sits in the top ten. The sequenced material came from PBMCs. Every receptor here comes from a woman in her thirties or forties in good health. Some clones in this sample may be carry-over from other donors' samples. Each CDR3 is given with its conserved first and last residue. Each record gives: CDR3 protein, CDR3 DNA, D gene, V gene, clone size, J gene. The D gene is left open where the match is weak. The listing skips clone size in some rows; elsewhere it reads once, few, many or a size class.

CDR3aa: CASSVTGATYNEQFF; CDR3nt: TGTGCCAGCAGCGTAACGGGAGCTACGTACAATGAGCAGTTCTTC; d_gene: .; v_gene: TRBV9; abundance: .; j_gene: TRBJ2-1
CDR3aa: CASSGRLAGYAGELFF; CDR3nt: TGTGCCAGCAGTGGTCGACTAGCGGGATATGCCGGGGAGCTGTTTTTT; d_gene: TRBD2; v_gene: TRBV25-1; abundance: many; j_gene: TRBJ2-2
CDR3aa: CAISEGRINQPQHF; CDR3nt: TGTGCCATCAGTGAGGGACGGATTAATCAGCCCCAGCATTTT; d_gene: .; v_gene: TRBV10-3; abundance: .; j_gene: TRBJ1-5
CDR3aa: CASSQDMGQYDLYGYTF; CDR3nt: TGTGCCAGCAGCCAAGACATGGGGCAGTACGATTTATACGGCTACACCTTC; d_gene: .; v_gene: TRBV4-2; abundance: .; j_gene: TRBJ1-2
CDR3aa: CASKTTGGDETQYF; CDR3nt: TGTGCCAGCAAGACTACAGGGGGCGATGAGACCCAGTACTTC; d_gene: TRBD1; v_gene: TRBV2; abundance: .; j_gene: TRBJ2-5
CDR3aa: CASSPPDRDYNEQFF; CDR3nt: TGTGCCAGCAGCCCCCCGGACAGGGATTACAATGAGCAGTTCTTC; d_gene: TRBD1; v_gene: TRBV5-4; abundance: .; j_gene: TRBJ2-1
CDR3aa: CASSLEARSSGANVLTF; CDR3nt: TGCGCCAGCAGCTTGGAAGCCCGATCCTCTGGGGCCAACGTCCTGACTTTC; d_gene: .; v_gene: TRBV5-1; abundance: .; j_gene: TRBJ2-6
CDR3aa: CASSLVAANTGELFF; CDR3nt: TGTGCCAGCAGCTTAGTAGCGGCGAACACCGGGGAGCTGTTTTTT; d_gene: .; v_gene: TRBV7-2; abundance: once; j_gene: TRBJ2-2
CDR3aa: CATSRDQLAGGPYGNEQFF; CDR3nt: TGTGCCACCAGCAGAGATCAGCTAGCGGGAGGGCCGTACGGGAATGAGCAGTTCTTC; d_gene: TRBD2; v_gene: TRBV15; abundance: few; j_gene: TRBJ2-1
CDR3aa: CASSLVRTSGYEQYF; CDR3nt: TGTGCCAGCAGCTTAGTCCGGACTAGCGGTTACGAGCAGTACTTC; d_gene: TRBD2; v_gene: TRBV11-1; abundance: few; j_gene: TRBJ2-7
CDR3aa: CASSFDRGSSEQYF; CDR3nt: TGTGCCAGCAGTTTCGACAGGGGATCGTCCGAGCAGTACTTC; d_gene: TRBD1; v_gene: TRBV27; abundance: .; j_gene: TRBJ2-7
CDR3aa: CAWSDTPGAGQETQYF; CDR3nt: TGTGCCTGGAGTGACACCCCGGGAGCCGGGCAAGAGACCCAGTACTTC; d_gene: .; v_gene: TRBV30; abundance: .; j_gene: TRBJ2-5
CDR3aa: CASRAPGRGLGELFF; CDR3nt: TGTGCCAGCAGAGCACCGGGACGGGGGTTGGGGGAGCTGTTTTTT; d_gene: .; v_gene: TRBV11-2; abundance: .; j_gene: TRBJ2-2
CDR3aa: CSVQGLAGEAYEQYF; CDR3nt: TGCAGCGTTCAAGGCCTAGCGGGAGAGGCCTACGAGCAGTACTTC; d_gene: TRBD2; v_gene: TRBV29-1; abundance: once; j_gene: TRBJ2-7
CDR3aa: CASRLAGLTGELFF; CDR3nt: TGTGCCAGCAGGCTAGCGGGATTAACCGGGGAGCTGTTTTTT; d_gene: TRBD2; v_gene: TRBV28; abundance: few; j_gene: TRBJ2-2
CDR3aa: CASGRTSGSTGELFF; CDR3nt: TGTGCCAGCGGTAGGACTAGCGGGAGTACCGGGGAGCTGTTTTTT; d_gene: TRBD2; v_gene: TRBV2; abundance: .; j_gene: TRBJ2-2
CDR3aa: CASSPGLAEYEQYF; CDR3nt: TGTGCCAGCAGCCCAGGACTAGCGGAATACGAGCAGTACTTC; d_gene: TRBD2; v_gene: TRBV7-9; abundance: once; j_gene: TRBJ2-7
CDR3aa: CASSRLAGRADTQYF; CDR3nt: TGTGCCAGCAGCCGACTAGCGGGACGGGCGGATACGCAGTATTTT; d_gene: TRBD2; v_gene: TRBV2; abundance: .; j_gene: TRBJ2-3
CDR3aa: CAISEPGQGAFEQYF; CDR3nt: TGTGCCATCAGTGAACCGGGACAGGGGGCGTTTGAGCAGTACTTC; d_gene: TRBD1; v_gene: TRBV10-3; abundance: once; j_gene: TRBJ2-7
CDR3aa: CASSSGLAGVSEQYF; CDR3nt: TGTGCCAGCAGCTCCGGTCTAGCGGGAGTCTCCGAGCAGTACTTC; d_gene: TRBD2; v_gene: TRBV6-5; abundance: .; j_gene: TRBJ2-7
CDR3aa: CASSSSQGSGELFF; CDR3nt: TGCGCCAGCAGCTCTTCGCAGGGGTCCGGGGAGCTGTTTTTT; d_gene: .; v_gene: TRBV5-1; abundance: once; j_gene: TRBJ2-2
CDR3aa: CASSSSTVGETQYF; CDR3nt: TGTGCCAGCAGCTCTTCGACAGTGGGAGAGACCCAGTACTTC; d_gene: .; v_gene: TRBV7-8; abundance: few; j_gene: TRBJ2-5
CDR3aa: CASSLTPGDTQYF; CDR3nt: TGTGCCAGCAGCTTAACACCCGGAGATACGCAGTATTTT; d_gene: .; v_gene: TRBV7-8; abundance: once; j_gene: TRBJ2-3
CDR3aa: CASSLDAGEGGNEQFF; CDR3nt: TGTGCCAGCAGCTTAGACGCGGGAGAGGGTGGCAATGAGCAGTTCTTC; d_gene: TRBD2; v_gene: TRBV7-2; abundance: once; j_gene: TRBJ2-1
CDR3aa: CASSPYRGQSGNTIYF; CDR3nt: TGTGCCAGCAGTCCTTACAGGGGGCAATCTGGAAACACCATATATTTT; d_gene: TRBD1; v_gene: TRBV28; abundance: .; j_gene: TRBJ1-3
CDR3aa: CASSPTSGSDYEQYF; CDR3nt: TGTGCCAGCAGCCCCACTAGCGGGAGCGATTACGAGCAGTACTTC; d_gene: TRBD2; v_gene: TRBV4-2; abundance: few; j_gene: TRBJ2-7
CDR3aa: CASSLPGQKNYGYTF; CDR3nt: TGCGCCAGCAGCTTGCCGGGACAAAAGAACTATGGCTACACCTTC; d_gene: .; v_gene: TRBV5-1; abundance: .; j_gene: TRBJ1-2
CDR3aa: CSVVKGQGSQYF; CDR3nt: TGCAGCGTCGTTAAGGGACAGGGATCGCAGTATTTT; d_gene: TRBD1; v_gene: TRBV29-1; abundance: .; j_gene: TRBJ2-3
CDR3aa: CASSFSGTSYEQYF; CDR3nt: TGTGCCAGCAGCTTTAGCGGGACCTCCTACGAGCAGTACTTC; d_gene: TRBD2; v_gene: TRBV9; abundance: once; j_gene: TRBJ2-7
CDR3aa: CASSSPYRGQNTEAFF; CDR3nt: TGTGCCAGCAGTTCCCCCTACAGGGGGCAGAACACTGAAGCTTTCTTT; d_gene: TRBD1; v_gene: TRBV27; abundance: medium-sized; j_gene: TRBJ1-1
CDR3aa: CASSQDPPGRRSGNTIYF; CDR3nt: TGCGCCAGCAGCCAAGATCCCCCTGGACGGCGATCTGGAAACACCATATATTTT; d_gene: .; v_gene: TRBV4-1; abundance: .; j_gene: TRBJ1-3
CDR3aa: CASSLAPGQQETQYF; CDR3nt: TGTGCCAGCAGCTTAGCGCCGGGACAACAAGAGACCCAGTACTTC; d_gene: .; v_gene: TRBV7-2; abundance: once; j_gene: TRBJ2-5
CDR3aa: CASSLDSSNEKLFF; CDR3nt: TGTGCCAGCAGCTTGGACAGCTCTAATGAAAAACTGTTTTTT; d_gene: .; v_gene: TRBV13; abundance: .; j_gene: TRBJ1-4